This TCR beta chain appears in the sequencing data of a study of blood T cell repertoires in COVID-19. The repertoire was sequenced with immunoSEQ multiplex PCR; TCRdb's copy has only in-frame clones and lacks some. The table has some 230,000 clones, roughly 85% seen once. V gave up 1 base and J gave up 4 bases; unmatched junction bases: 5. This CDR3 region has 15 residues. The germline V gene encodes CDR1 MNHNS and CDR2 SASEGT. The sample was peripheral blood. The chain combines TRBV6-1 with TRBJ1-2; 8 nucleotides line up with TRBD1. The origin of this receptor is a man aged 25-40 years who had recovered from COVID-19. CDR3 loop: CASSEVRTGIYGYTF. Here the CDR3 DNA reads TGTGCCAGCAGTGAAGTTAGGACAGGGATCTATGGCTACACCTTC.